The T cell receptor (beta chain) described here comes from a study of blood T cells in healthy people across ages. Broader study findings: A greater number of naive CD4+ cells and higher diversity distinguished long-lived donors from aged donors.

Every sample had a minimum of 7 million PBMCs isolated. V was pared by 3 bases and J by 2 bases, with 11 bases between. This CDR3 has 14 residues. With regard to this clonotype: Its antigen is not identified.

Through a sample-barcoded 5' primer and a J-beta primer mix, a second PCR was run for about 7 to 12 cycles. TCRdb reprocessed the 5' RACE reads via MiXCR and lists one record per CDR3 protein. The sample lists around 1.5 million distinct CDR3 sequences; almost 60% were seen once. The origin of this receptor is a man younger than 35 in good health. The chain carries TRBV12-3 or TRBV12-4 and TRBJ2-7; D tentatively reads TRBD1 or TRBD2 (5 bases each). Material for sequencing was blood. The CDR3 sequence is CASSLRGDTYEQYF. The CDR3 nucleotides read TGTGCCAGCAGTTTGAGGGGCGATACCTACGAGCAGTACTTC.